This is a list of T cell receptor beta chains from one sample in a study of metastatic and nonmetastatic thyroid tumors. With MiXCR, TCRdb reprocessed the PCR reads. The data show about 33,000 clones, more than 15% seen once. The source material was blood. All receptors derive from a female donor with papillary thyroid cancer or a benign thyroid nodule (not recorded which). Some clones in this sample may be carry-over from other donors' samples. Each CDR3 is given with its conserved first and last residue. Each record gives: V gene, D gene, CDR3 length, clone size, J gene, CDR3 protein, CDR3 DNA. The D gene is left open where the match is weak. Clone size appears in some rows only: once, few, many, or a class for an expanded clone.

v_gene: TRBV11-3; d_gene: TRBD1; len: 15; abundance: -; j_gene: TRBJ1-4; CDR3aa: CASSLVQQGAEKLFF; CDR3nt: TGTGCCAGCAGCTTAGTACAGCAGGGGGCAGAAAAACTGTTTTTT
v_gene: TRBV19; d_gene: -; len: 12; abundance: few; j_gene: TRBJ2-1; CDR3aa: CASSIFINEQFF; CDR3nt: TGTGCCAGTAGTATTTTCATCAACGAGCAGTTCTTC
v_gene: TRBV7-2; d_gene: -; len: 18; abundance: many; j_gene: TRBJ2-2; CDR3aa: CASSPSGASGSDTGELFF; CDR3nt: TGTGCCAGCAGCCCATCGGGGGCTAGTGGGTCGGACACCGGGGAGCTGTTTTTT
v_gene: TRBV30; d_gene: -; len: 13; abundance: -; j_gene: TRBJ2-2; CDR3aa: CAWSDLPTGELFF; CDR3nt: TGTGCCTGGAGTGATTTACCCACCGGGGAGCTGTTTTTT
v_gene: TRBV5-6; d_gene: TRBD1; len: 15; abundance: many; j_gene: TRBJ2-3; CDR3aa: CASRRTGFLEDTQYF; CDR3nt: TGTGCCAGCAGGCGGACAGGGTTTCTTGAAGATACGCAGTATTTT
v_gene: TRBV28; d_gene: -; len: 17; abundance: many; j_gene: TRBJ2-1; CDR3aa: CASSLLGNRISYNEQFF; CDR3nt: TGTGCCAGCAGTTTATTGGGCAACCGGATCTCCTACAATGAGCAGTTCTTC
v_gene: TRBV6-5; d_gene: -; len: 20; abundance: many; j_gene: TRBJ2-4; CDR3aa: CASSSRVGGRGTGGGNIQYF; CDR3nt: TGTGCCAGCAGTTCGAGGGTAGGGGGCAGGGGGACCGGAGGGGGAAACATTCAGTACTTC
v_gene: TRBV28; d_gene: TRBD1; len: 17; abundance: few; j_gene: TRBJ2-7; CDR3aa: CASSYPLSPGQGDEQYF; CDR3nt: TGTGCCAGCAGTTACCCCCTCTCACCGGGACAGGGCGACGAGCAGTACTTC
v_gene: TRBV29-1; d_gene: -; len: 13; abundance: many; j_gene: TRBJ2-1; CDR3aa: CSVGWTAGHEQFF; CDR3nt: TGCAGCGTTGGATGGACGGCCGGCCATGAGCAGTTCTTC
v_gene: TRBV29-1; d_gene: TRBD2; len: 14; abundance: many; j_gene: TRBJ2-1; CDR3aa: CSVESGRAVNEQFF; CDR3nt: TGCAGCGTTGAGAGCGGGAGGGCCGTCAATGAGCAGTTCTTC
v_gene: TRBV7-9; d_gene: -; len: 13; abundance: many; j_gene: TRBJ2-5; CDR3aa: CASSSTGSETQYF; CDR3nt: TGTGCCAGCAGCTCGACAGGCTCGGAGACCCAGTACTTC
v_gene: TRBV28; d_gene: TRBD1; len: 13; abundance: -; j_gene: TRBJ2-7; CDR3aa: CASSLQGSHEQYF; CDR3nt: TGTGCCAGCAGTCTACAGGGGAGTCACGAGCAGTACTTC
v_gene: TRBV12-3/TRBV12-4; d_gene: -; len: 15; abundance: many; j_gene: TRBJ1-5; CDR3aa: CASRLTGNSNQPQHF; CDR3nt: TGTGCCAGCAGACTAACAGGGAATAGCAATCAGCCCCAGCATTTT
v_gene: TRBV5-1; d_gene: TRBD1; len: 17; abundance: many; j_gene: TRBJ1-2; CDR3aa: CASSPTPGTGDGYGYTF; CDR3nt: TGCGCCAGCAGCCCAACCCCGGGGACAGGGGATGGCTATGGCTACACCTTC
v_gene: TRBV7-2; d_gene: -; len: 12; abundance: many; j_gene: TRBJ1-4; CDR3aa: CASSYLNEKLFF; CDR3nt: TGTGCCAGCAGCTACCTCAATGAAAAACTGTTTTTT
v_gene: TRBV20-1; d_gene: -; len: 13; abundance: many; j_gene: TRBJ1-5; CDR3aa: CSGLGSSNQPQHF; CDR3nt: TGCAGTGGCCTTGGGTCCTCCAATCAGCCCCAGCATTTT
v_gene: TRBV14; d_gene: TRBD1; len: 14; abundance: many; j_gene: TRBJ1-1; CDR3aa: CASSRNRGGTEAFF; CDR3nt: TGTGCCAGCAGCCGGAACAGGGGGGGCACTGAAGCTTTCTTT
v_gene: TRBV5-8; d_gene: TRBD2; len: 15; abundance: many; j_gene: TRBJ2-5; CDR3aa: CASSFLTSGLETQYF; CDR3nt: TGTGCCAGCAGCTTCCTGACTAGCGGGTTAGAGACCCAGTACTTC
v_gene: TRBV20-1; d_gene: TRBD2; len: 14; abundance: -; j_gene: TRBJ2-7; CDR3aa: CSAIDSGKAREQYF; CDR3nt: TGCAGTGCTATAGATAGCGGGAAGGCCAGGGAGCAGTACTTC
v_gene: TRBV7-9; d_gene: -; len: 16; abundance: many; j_gene: TRBJ2-4; CDR3aa: CASSLALGAGRNIQYF; CDR3nt: TGTGCCAGCAGCTTAGCGCTGGGGGCGGGGAGAAACATTCAGTACTTC
v_gene: TRBV5-1; d_gene: TRBD2; len: 16; abundance: many; j_gene: TRBJ2-7; CDR3aa: CASSSRREGVRHEQYF; CDR3nt: TGCGCCAGCAGCTCCCGTCGGGAGGGGGTTCGCCACGAGCAGTACTTC
v_gene: TRBV3-1; d_gene: -; len: 15; abundance: many; j_gene: TRBJ2-2; CDR3aa: CASSRERFGTGELFF; CDR3nt: TGTGCCAGCAGCCGCGAGAGGTTCGGCACCGGGGAGCTGTTTTTT
v_gene: TRBV30; d_gene: TRBD1; len: 16; abundance: many; j_gene: TRBJ1-6; CDR3aa: CAWSVGQSSYNSPLHF; CDR3nt: TGTGCCTGGAGTGTGGGACAGAGCTCCTATAATTCACCCCTCCACTTT
v_gene: TRBV11-2; d_gene: -; len: 15; abundance: many; j_gene: TRBJ2-3; CDR3aa: CASSLVLSGTDTQYF; CDR3nt: TGTGCCAGCAGCTTAGTTCTAAGCGGTACAGATACGCAGTATTTT
v_gene: TRBV6-1; d_gene: -; len: 16; abundance: many; j_gene: TRBJ2-1; CDR3aa: CASSEALDTTYNEQFF; CDR3nt: TGTGCCAGCAGTGAAGCGCTGGACACTACCTACAATGAGCAGTTCTTC
v_gene: TRBV5-1; d_gene: TRBD1; len: 15; abundance: many; j_gene: TRBJ2-5; CDR3aa: CASSPRTGGEETQYF; CDR3nt: TGCGCCAGCAGCCCGAGGACAGGGGGCGAGGAGACCCAGTACTTC
v_gene: TRBV4-1; d_gene: TRBD1; len: 13; abundance: medium-sized; j_gene: TRBJ2-7; CDR3aa: CASSEGQGAEQYF; CDR3nt: TGCGCCAGCAGCGAAGGACAGGGAGCCGAGCAGTACTTC
v_gene: TRBV7-2; d_gene: -; len: 14; abundance: many; j_gene: TRBJ1-5; CDR3aa: CASSLQGVDQPQHF; CDR3nt: TGTGCCAGCAGCTTACAGGGTGTCGATCAGCCCCAGCATTTT
v_gene: TRBV5-1; d_gene: -; len: 16; abundance: -; j_gene: TRBJ1-2; CDR3aa: CASSLTPQTVIYGYTF; CDR3nt: TGCGCCAGCAGCTTGACCCCTCAGACAGTTATCTATGGCTACACCTTC
v_gene: TRBV6-2/TRBV6-3; d_gene: TRBD1; len: 16; abundance: medium-sized; j_gene: TRBJ1-6; CDR3aa: CASSYSITGGGSPLHF; CDR3nt: TGTGCCAGCAGTTACTCGATAACAGGGGGCGGCTCACCCCTCCACTTT
v_gene: TRBV2; d_gene: TRBD1; len: 14; abundance: many; j_gene: TRBJ2-7; CDR3aa: CASKSWDSTYEQYF; CDR3nt: TGTGCCAGCAAATCTTGGGACAGTACCTACGAGCAGTACTTC
v_gene: TRBV19; d_gene: TRBD2; len: 15; abundance: many; j_gene: TRBJ2-4; CDR3aa: CASRPPGTTKNIQYF; CDR3nt: TGTGCCAGTAGGCCGCCCGGGACTACCAAAAACATTCAGTACTTC
v_gene: TRBV10-1; d_gene: -; len: 13; abundance: many; j_gene: TRBJ1-1; CDR3aa: CASSGTRDTEAFF; CDR3nt: TGCGCCAGCAGCGGGACACGCGACACTGAAGCTTTCTTT
v_gene: TRBV5-1; d_gene: -; len: 15; abundance: many; j_gene: TRBJ2-7; CDR3aa: CASSLAGLVFYEQYF; CDR3nt: TGCGCCAGCAGCTTGGCAGGGCTGGTCTTCTACGAGCAGTACTTC
v_gene: TRBV3-1; d_gene: -; len: 20; abundance: many; j_gene: TRBJ2-6; CDR3aa: CASSQDSNLYFHSGANVLTF; CDR3nt: TGTGCCAGCAGCCAAGACTCGAATTTGTACTTCCACTCTGGGGCCAACGTCCTGACTTTC
v_gene: TRBV28; d_gene: -; len: 14; abundance: many; j_gene: TRBJ1-2; CDR3aa: CASSSSDRNYGYTF; CDR3nt: TGTGCCAGCAGCAGCTCGGACAGAAATTATGGCTACACCTTC
v_gene: TRBV5-1; d_gene: TRBD1; len: 15; abundance: many; j_gene: TRBJ1-2; CDR3aa: CASSLGDRGDYGYTF; CDR3nt: TGCGCCAGCAGCTTGGGGGACAGGGGTGACTATGGCTACACCTTC
v_gene: TRBV6-1; d_gene: TRBD1; len: 16; abundance: many; j_gene: TRBJ2-3; CDR3aa: CASTYGRDRATDTQYF; CDR3nt: TGTGCCAGCACCTACGGGCGGGACAGGGCAACAGATACGCAGTATTTT
v_gene: TRBV28; d_gene: TRBD1; len: 14; abundance: many; j_gene: TRBJ2-7; CDR3aa: CASSNRGSPDEQYF; CDR3nt: TGTGCCAGCAGTAACAGGGGGAGCCCTGACGAGCAGTACTTC
v_gene: TRBV3-1; d_gene: TRBD1; len: 14; abundance: -; j_gene: TRBJ1-1; CDR3aa: CASTLGQGYTDAFF; CDR3nt: TGTGCCAGCACCTTAGGACAGGGTTACACTGATGCTTTCTTT
v_gene: TRBV19; d_gene: TRBD1; len: 15; abundance: few; j_gene: TRBJ2-7; CDR3aa: CASSSSGQGLYEQYF; CDR3nt: TGTGCCAGTAGTTCCTCGGGACAGGGCCTCTACGAGCAGTACTTC